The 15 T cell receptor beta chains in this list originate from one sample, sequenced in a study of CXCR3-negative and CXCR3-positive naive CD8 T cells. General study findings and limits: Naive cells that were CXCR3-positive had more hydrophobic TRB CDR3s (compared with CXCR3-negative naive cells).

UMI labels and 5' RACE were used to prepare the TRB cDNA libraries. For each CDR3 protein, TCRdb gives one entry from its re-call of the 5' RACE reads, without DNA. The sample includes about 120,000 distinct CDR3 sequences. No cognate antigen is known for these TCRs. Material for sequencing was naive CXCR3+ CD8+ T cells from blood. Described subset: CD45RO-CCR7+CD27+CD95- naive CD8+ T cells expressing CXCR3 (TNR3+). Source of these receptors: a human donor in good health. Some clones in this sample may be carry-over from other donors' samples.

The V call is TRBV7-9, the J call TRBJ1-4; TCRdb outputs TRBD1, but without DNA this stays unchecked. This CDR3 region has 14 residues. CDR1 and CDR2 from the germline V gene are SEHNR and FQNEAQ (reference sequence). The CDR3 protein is CASSPQGAGEKLFF.

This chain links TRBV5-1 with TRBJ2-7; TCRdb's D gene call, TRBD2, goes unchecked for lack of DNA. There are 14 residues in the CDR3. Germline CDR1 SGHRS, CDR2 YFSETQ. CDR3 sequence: CASSQTSGSYEQYF.

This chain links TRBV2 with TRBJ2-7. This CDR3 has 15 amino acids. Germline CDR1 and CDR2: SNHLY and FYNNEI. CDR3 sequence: CASSEVSGSSYEQYF.

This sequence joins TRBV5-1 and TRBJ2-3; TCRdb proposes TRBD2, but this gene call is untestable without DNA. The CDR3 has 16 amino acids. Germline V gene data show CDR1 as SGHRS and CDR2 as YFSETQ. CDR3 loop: CASSRSAGVSTDTQYF.

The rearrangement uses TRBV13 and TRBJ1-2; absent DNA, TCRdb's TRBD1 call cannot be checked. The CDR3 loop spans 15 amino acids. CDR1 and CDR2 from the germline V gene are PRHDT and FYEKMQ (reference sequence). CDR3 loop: CASSSEAQGYYGYTF. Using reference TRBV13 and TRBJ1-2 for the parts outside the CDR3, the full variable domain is AAGVIQSPRHLIKEKRETATLKCYPIPRHDTVYWYQQGPGQDPQFLISFYEKMQSDKGSIPDRFSAQQFSDYHSELNMSSLELGDSALYFCASSSEAQGYYGYTFGSGTRLTVV.

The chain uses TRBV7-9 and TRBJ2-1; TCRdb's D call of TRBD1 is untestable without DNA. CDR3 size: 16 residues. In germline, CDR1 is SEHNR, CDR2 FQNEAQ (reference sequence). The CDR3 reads CASSRPTDRGYNEQFF.

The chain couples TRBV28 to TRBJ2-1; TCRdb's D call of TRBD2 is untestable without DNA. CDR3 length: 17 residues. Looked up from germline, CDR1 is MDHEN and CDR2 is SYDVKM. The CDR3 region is CASRSSEGALAYNEQFF.

The CDR3 loop reads CASKQGVGRAGSWEQYF. The genes are TRBV28 and TRBJ2-7; the D gene TCRdb calls, TRBD2, cannot be checked with no DNA. Germline V gene data show CDR1 as MDHEN and CDR2 as SYDVKM. This CDR3 has 17 residues. The full variable domain, in which reference TRBV28 and TRBJ2-7 provide the parts outside the CDR3, is DVKVTQSSRYLVKRTGEKVFLECVQDMDHENMFWYRQDPGLGLRLIYFSYDVKMKEKGDIPEGYSVSREKKERFSLILESASTNQTSMYLCASKQGVGRAGSWEQYFGPGTRLTVT.

The CDR3: CASSDSGAAEQFF. The chain has TRBV6-4 and TRBJ2-1; TCRdb reports TRBD1, a call that lacks DNA to check it against. The germline V gene has CDR1 MRHNA and CDR2 SNTAGT. This CDR3 has 13 amino acids.

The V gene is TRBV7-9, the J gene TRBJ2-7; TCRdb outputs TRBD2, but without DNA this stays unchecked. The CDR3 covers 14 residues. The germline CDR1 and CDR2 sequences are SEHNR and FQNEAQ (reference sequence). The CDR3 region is CASSPPEHSYEQYF.

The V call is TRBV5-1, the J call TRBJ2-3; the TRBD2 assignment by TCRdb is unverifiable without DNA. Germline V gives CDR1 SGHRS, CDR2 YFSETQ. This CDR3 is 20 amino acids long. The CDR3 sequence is CASSPHWVAGDGLGTDTQYF. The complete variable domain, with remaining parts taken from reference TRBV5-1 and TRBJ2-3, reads KAGVTQTPRYLIKTRGQQVTLSCSPISGHRSVSWYQQTPGQGLQFLFEYFSETQRNKGNFPGRFSGRQFSNSRSEMNVSTLELGDSALYLCASSPHWVAGDGLGTDTQYFGPGTRLTVL.

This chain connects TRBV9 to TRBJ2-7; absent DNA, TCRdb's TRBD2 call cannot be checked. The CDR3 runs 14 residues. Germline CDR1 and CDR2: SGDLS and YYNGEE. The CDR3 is CASSVEGSSYEQYF.

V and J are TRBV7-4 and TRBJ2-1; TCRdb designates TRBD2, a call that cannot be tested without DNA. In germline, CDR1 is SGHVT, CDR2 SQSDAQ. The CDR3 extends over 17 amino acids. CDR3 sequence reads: CASSLPPSGRSYNEQFF. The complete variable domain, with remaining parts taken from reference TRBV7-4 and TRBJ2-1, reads GAGVSQSPRYKVAKRGRDVALRCDSISGHVTLYWYRQTLGQGSEVLTYSQSDAQRDKSGRPSGRFSAERPERSVSTLKIQRTEQGDSAVYLCASSLPPSGRSYNEQFFGPGTRLTVL.

CDR3 region: CSVDTGPSYNEQFF. The V gene is TRBV29-1, the J gene TRBJ2-1; lacking DNA, the TRBD1 call made by TCRdb goes unchecked. This CDR3 is 14 amino acids long. CDR1 SQVTM and CDR2 ANQGSEA come from the germline V gene.

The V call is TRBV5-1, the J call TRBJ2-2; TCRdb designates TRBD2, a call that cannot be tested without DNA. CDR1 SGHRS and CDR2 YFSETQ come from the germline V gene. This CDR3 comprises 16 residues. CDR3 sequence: CASSFSAGEITGELFF.